The 32 T cell receptor beta chains listed next were all sequenced from one sample in a study of OX40 agonist ivuxolimab in advanced cancers. Sequencing was performed with immunoSEQ multiplex PCR; in TCRdb, only in-frame clones are kept and a portion is missing. The sample lists approximately 84,000 clones, around four fifths occurring once. Sequences were derived from CD4+ or CD8+ T cells sorted from blood, sampled in a trial of the OX40 agonist ivuxolimab. These receptors came from an adult with an advanced solid tumor such as melanoma, head and neck, liver or kidney cancer.

This sequence joins TRBV27 and TRBJ1-2; a possible D gene is TRBD1 (5 bases). Germline-derived CDR1 and CDR2 are MNHEY and SMNVEV (reference sequence). The CDR3 is 16 residues long. Trimming shortened V by 3 bases and J by 2 bases, and 16 bases separated the two germline ends. CDR3 bases: TGTGCCAGCAGTTTTTTCTCGGGGGGAAAGAACTATGGCTACACCTTC. It codes for CASSFFSGGKNYGYTF.

In the case of this clone: A read error is likely, as this CDR3 ends without the conserved phenylalanine or tryptophan. The limits of the CDR3 on the DNA are not certain, so only TCRdb's listed CDR3 is given. The V and J genes are TRBV10-1 and TRBJ2-7; TRBD2, as called in the table, went unchecked against the DNA. Germline V lookup: CDR1 WNHNN, CDR2 SYGVQD (reference sequence). The CDR3 has 10 residues if both end residues are counted. This CDR3 is CASIWPPPSR.

The chain links TRBV7-2 to TRBJ2-5; tentatively, D is TRBD1 (6 bases). This CDR3 is 14 amino acids long. Germline assignment: CDR1 SGHTA and CDR2 FQGNSA. Between the trimmed V and J ends, which lost 6 bases and 3 bases, there was a span of 14 bases. CDR3 coding DNA: TGTGCCAGCAGTACTGAGGCAGGGGAAGAGACCCAGTACTTC. It encodes CASSTEAGEETQYF.

The rearrangement joins TRBV7-8 to TRBJ2-3; D remains ambiguous. CDR1 is SGHVS, CDR2 FQNEAQ, per germline. The CDR3 covers 17 residues. V was pared by 1 base and J by 0 bases, with 14 bases between. The CDR3 loop reads CASSLEVRTASTDTQYF. DNA of the CDR3: TGTGCCAGCAGCTTAGAAGTGCGGACGGCTAGCACAGATACGCAGTATTTT.

The chain employs TRBV6-5 and TRBJ2-2, with D unclear. V was shortened by 7 bases and J by 4 bases, with 10 bases between the two germline ends. The CDR3 extends over 13 amino acids. Germline V gives CDR1 MNHEY, CDR2 SVGAGI. The CDR3, as DNA: TGTGCCAGCACCCCGGGTGTCACCGGGGAGCTGTTTTTT. It yields the protein CASTPGVTGELFF.

The rearrangement uses TRBV7-9 and TRBJ1-4, with D uncertain. With 1 base removed from V and 0 bases from J, the gap between germline ends came to 9 bases. Looked up from germline, CDR1 is SEHNR and CDR2 is FQNEAQ (reference sequence). CDR3 length: 16 amino acids. CDR3 sequence reads: CASSLGKVATNEKLFF. Written as DNA, the CDR3 is TGTGCCAGCAGCTTAGGAAAGGTTGCAACTAATGAAAAACTGTTTTTT.

J is TRBJ2-1 and V is TRBV19; 8 bases are shared with TRBD2. The trim removed 5 bases at V and 4 bases at J, leaving 10 bases unmatched. CDR1 LNHDA and CDR2 SQIVND come from the germline V gene (reference sequence). The CDR3 covers 16 residues. The CDR3 bases are TGTGCCAGTAGTTCCTCCGGGGGGGGGACTTACAATGAGCAGTTCTTC. This encodes CASSSSGGGTYNEQFF. The full variable domain, its missing parts supplied by reference TRBV19 and TRBJ2-1, is DGGITQSPKYLFRKEGQNVTLSCEQNLNHDAMYWYRQDPGQGLRLIYYSQIVNDFQKGDIAEGYSVSREKKESFPLTVTSAQKNPTAFYLCASSSSGGGTYNEQFFGPGTRLTVL.

The V call is TRBV18, the J call TRBJ1-3, with a tentative D call TRBD1 (5 bases). The CDR3 extends over 14 amino acids. CDR1 and CDR2 from the germline V gene are KGHSH and LQKENI. Trimming stripped 3 bases from V and 1 base from J, with 7 bases between. CDR3 DNA: TGTGCCAGCTCACCCGACAGATCTGGAAACACCATATATTTT. It encodes CASSPDRSGNTIYF.

The chain links TRBV7-3 to TRBJ2-3; TRBD2 matches 14 bases. The germline CDR1 and CDR2 sequences are SGHTA and FQGTGA. The CDR3 is 19 residues long. V dropped 0 bases and J dropped 1; count of bases not matched to a gene: 6. The CDR3 nucleotides read TGTGCCAGCAGCTTAACGCCGAAGGGACTAGCGGGGGGCACAGATACGCAGTATTTT. This translates into CASSLTPKGLAGGTDTQYF.

The chain has TRBV4-1 and TRBJ2-1; the D call may be TRBD1 or TRBD2 (6 bases each). CDR3 length: 13 residues. Trimming left V 0 bases short and J 12 bases short, with 12 bases between. Looked up from germline, CDR1 is MGHRA and CDR2 is YSYEKL. Here the CDR3 DNA reads TGCGCCAGCAGCCAAGATCATTGGGGGGCGCAGTTCTTC. Encoded protein: CASSQDHWGAQFF.

This clone was seen a few times. The V and J genes are TRBV2 and TRBJ2-7, with a tentative D call TRBD1 (5 bases). Trimming cost V 2 bases and J 5 bases, with 7 bases left between them. CDR1 is SNHLY and CDR2 is FYNNEI in the germline V gene. The CDR3 runs to 12 residues. CDR3 bases: TGTGCCAGCAGTGAAATAGGGGACGAGCAGTACTTC. Translated, it gives CASSEIGDEQYF.

The rearrangement joins TRBV28 to TRBJ1-2; 8 bases fit TRBD1. This CDR3 spans 12 amino acids. The V segment lost 8 bases and the J segment 4 bases; nucleotides outside the gene matches: 3. Germline V gene data show CDR1 as MDHEN and CDR2 as SYDVKM. The CDR3 DNA reads TGTGCCAGCGACGACAGGGGCTATGGCTACACCTTC. Amino acid sequence: CASDDRGYGYTF.

This clone occurred once. This rearrangement joins TRBV6-5 to TRBJ1-1; no clear D. V was clipped by 2 bases and J by 1 base, with 11 bases between them. From germline, CDR1 is MNHEY and CDR2 SVGAGI. The CDR3 has 15 residues. The CDR3 sequence is CASSYQVGQNTEAFF. The DNA for the CDR3 is TGTGCCAGCAGTTACCAGGTCGGGCAGAACACTGAAGCTTTCTTT.

The chain joins TRBV19 to TRBJ2-7; a possible D gene is TRBD1 (5 bases). Germline values: CDR1 LNHDA, CDR2 SQIVND (reference sequence). V lost 5 bases, J lost 4 bases, and 9 bases lay in between. This CDR3 spans 12 amino acids. CDR3 residues: CASSDSRYEQYF. CDR3 DNA: TGTGCCAGTAGTGACAGTAGATACGAGCAGTACTTC.

The chain is built from TRBV7-9 and TRBJ2-7; 12 bases agree with TRBD1. The CDR3 has 12 residues. CDR1 is SEHNR and CDR2 is FQNEAQ in the germline V gene (reference sequence). V gave up 5 bases and J gave up 12 bases; unmatched junction bases: 5. The CDR3 DNA follows: TGTGCCAGCAGCCCGGGACAGGGGGCTTTGTACTTC. This sequence encodes CASSPGQGALYF. The complete variable domain, with remaining parts taken from reference TRBV7-9 and TRBJ2-7, reads DTGVSQNPRHKITKRGQNVTFRCDPISEHNRLYWYRQTLGQGPEFLTYFQNEAQLEKSRLLSDRFSAERPKGSFSTLEIQRTEQGDSAMYLCASSPGQGALYFGPGTRLTVT.

This chain connects TRBV4-3 to TRBJ2-2, with TRBD2 identical over 7 bases. Per germline, CDR1 LGHNA and CDR2 YSLEER. Unmatched junction bases numbered 5, after V lost 3 bases and J lost 4 bases. The length of the CDR3 is 15 residues. The CDR3 coding sequence is TGCGCCAGCAGCCACCGCGGGGGTGGCACCGGGGAGCTGTTTTTT. It specifies CASSHRGGGTGELFF.

V is TRBV10-1 and J is TRBJ2-1; a possible D gene is TRBD1 (6 bases). The V gene lost 6 bases and the J gene lost 5 bases, with 17 bases spanning the gap. CDR1 WNHNN and CDR2 SYGVQD come from the germline V gene (reference sequence). The CDR3 has 15 residues. This CDR3 is CASSAGTYENNEQFF. The DNA of the CDR3 is TGCGCCAGCAGCGCTGGGACATACGAGAACAATGAGCAGTTCTTC.

This clone has just one count. The CDR3 sequence: CASSLGRQGGSGNTIYF. CDR3 bases: TGTGCCAGCAGCTTAGGCCGACAGGGTGGTTCTGGAAACACCATATATTTT. The chain recombines TRBV7-6 with TRBJ1-3; 7 nucleotides match TRBD1. The J segment lost 1 base and the V segment lost 1 base, leaving 7 bases of the junction unmatched. Looked up from germline, CDR1 is SGHVS and CDR2 is FNYEAQ. CDR3 size: 17 residues. The full variable domain, rest sourced from reference TRBV7-6 and TRBJ1-3, is GAGVSQSPRYKVTKRGQDVALRCDPISGHVSLYWYRQALGQGPEFLTYFNYEAQQDKSGLPNDRFSAERPEGSISTLTIQRTEQRDSAMYRCASSLGRQGGSGNTIYFGEGSWLTVV.

The chain links TRBV30 to TRBJ1-4; D might be TRBD1 (5 bases). The V end was cut by 2 bases, the J end by 9 bases, with 16 bases between. The CDR3 is made up of 14 amino acids. CDR1 and CDR2 (germline): GTSNPN, SVGIG (reference sequence). CDR3 sequence reads: CAWSSGRGRKKLFF. CDR3 sequence (DNA): TGTGCCTGGAGTTCTGGGAGGGGTCGTAAAAAACTGTTTTTT.

The chain combines TRBV27 with TRBJ1-5, with 9 bases identical to TRBD1. Germline trimming cut 2 bases from V and 10 bases from J; bases unmatched to any gene: 9. CDR1 is MNHEY, CDR2 SMNVEV, per germline (reference sequence). This CDR3 spans 15 amino acids. CDR3 protein: CASSLTGTGTHPQHF. As DNA, the CDR3 is TGTGCCAGCAGTTTAACCGGGACAGGGACTCATCCCCAGCATTTT.

The chain combines TRBV5-8 with TRBJ1-2; 12 bases fit TRBD1. Germline loops: CDR1 SGHTS, CDR2 YDEGEE. CDR3 length: 13 amino acids. V shed 4 bases and J 7 bases; nucleotides not matched to a gene: 2. DNA for the CDR3: TGTGCCAGCAGCAGGGGACAGGGGGCTGGCTACACCTTC. It encodes CASSRGQGAGYTF.

The V call is TRBV28, the J call TRBJ2-7, with 16 bases that match TRBD2. This CDR3 has 18 residues. The germline V gene encodes CDR1 MDHEN and CDR2 SYDVKM. The trim removed 5 bases at V and 3 bases at J, leaving 10 bases unmatched. CDR3 sequence: CASSTGTSGGAWLYEQYF. DNA for the CDR3: TGTGCCAGCAGTACCGGGACTAGCGGGGGGGCCTGGCTCTACGAGCAGTACTTC.

This chain joins TRBV5-6 and TRBJ1-2; D remains ambiguous. CDR3 length: 13 residues. V lost 0 bases and J 2 bases, leaving 5 bases between the germline ends. The germline CDR1 and CDR2 sequences are SGHDT and YYEEEE. In DNA, the CDR3 is TGTGCCAGCAGCTTGGGTCAGAACTATGGCTACACCTTC. It is translated as CASSLGQNYGYTF.

The chain is built from TRBV27 and TRBJ2-5, with 11 bases identical to TRBD2. The germline gives CDR1 MNHEY, CDR2 SMNVEV (reference sequence). V lost 6 bases, J lost 4 bases, and 1 base stayed unmatched. CDR3 size: 13 residues. In nucleotides, the CDR3 is TGTGCCAGCAGACTAGCGGGGGTAGAGACCCAGTACTTC. This translates into CASRLAGVETQYF.

The J gene is TRBJ1-1, the V gene TRBV5-3; no definite D call. TRBV5-3 counts as an open reading frame of uncertain function. There are 14 residues in the CDR3. Trimming took off 4 bases at V and 4 bases at J, with 14 bases between the two ends. CDR3 DNA: TGTGCCAGAAGCATGGCAAGTGTGAGCACTGAAGCTTTCTTT. Translated, it gives CARSMASVSTEAFF.

The chain links TRBV6-5 to TRBJ1-6; D is perhaps TRBD1 (5 bases). The V end was cut by 7 bases, the J end by 9 bases, with 16 bases between. The CDR3 runs 14 residues. CDR1 and CDR2 (germline): MNHEY, SVGAGI. The CDR3 here is CASTYLRDASPLHF. CDR3 coding DNA: TGTGCCAGCACCTATCTCAGGGACGCTTCACCCCTCCACTTT.

The count of this clone is one. The chain joins TRBV19 to TRBJ2-4; weak D call: TRBD2 (5 bases). The germline gives CDR1 LNHDA, CDR2 SQIVND (reference sequence). V was cut by 5 bases and J by 8 bases, with 13 bases left in between. The CDR3 has 13 amino acids. CDR3 residues: CASSVGFGDIQYF. The CDR3 DNA is TGTGCCAGTAGTGTCGGATTCGGGGACATTCAGTACTTC.

The CDR3 coding sequence is TGTGCCAGTAGTATTGCGCGGGCCAAAAACATTCAGTACTTC. As protein: CASSIARAKNIQYF. The chain carries TRBV19 and TRBJ2-4; D call uncertain. The V gene lost 3 bases and the J gene lost 1 base, with 7 bases spanning the gap. Germline-derived CDR1 and CDR2 are LNHDA and SQIVND (reference sequence). This CDR3 comprises 14 residues.

This clone was counted between two and nine times. This rearrangement joins TRBV25-1 to TRBJ2-2; D call uncertain. Deletions cut 6 bases from V and 2 bases from J, with 13 bases between. This CDR3 region has 15 residues. The germline V gene has CDR1 MGHDK and CDR2 SYGVNS. CDR3 loop: CASSPSPGNTGELFF. The CDR3 coding sequence is TGTGCCAGCAGCCCGAGCCCGGGTAACACCGGGGAGCTGTTTTTT.

As to this clone: Since the CDR3 does not end with the conserved phenylalanine or tryptophan, this likely comes from a read error. The V gene is TRBV2, the J gene TRBJ2-7; D possibly corresponds to TRBD2 (6 bases). The CDR3 is 13 amino acids. Trimming shortened V by 0 bases and J by 6 bases, and 9 bases separated the two germline ends. Germline V CDR1 and CDR2: SNHLY, FYNNEI. The CDR3 sequence is CASSEAGGREQYA. The CDR3 bases are TGTGCCAGCAGTGAAGCCGGAGGGCGCGAGCAGTACGCC.

This sequence joins TRBV6-5 and TRBJ1-2; unclear D gene. V was pared by 0 bases and J by 7 bases, with 9 bases between. The CDR3 runs 13 residues. Germline V gene sequence: CDR1 MNHEY, CDR2 SVGAGI. This chain's CDR3 is CASSYSGQSGYTF. CDR3 DNA: TGTGCCAGCAGTTACTCTGGCCAGAGTGGCTACACCTTC.

This clone was picked up a small number of times. V usage is TRBV11-2 and J usage is TRBJ1-1, with a weak D call TRBD1 (5 bases). CDR3 length: 12 amino acids. Looked up from germline, CDR1 is SGHAT and CDR2 is FQNNGV. V was trimmed by 0 bases and J by 10 bases, leaving 9 bases between them. In DNA, the CDR3 is TGTGCCAGCAGCTTAGATTCGGGGGGAGCTTTCTTT. Its translation is CASSLDSGGAFF.